This T cell receptor beta chain was documented in a study of spatial heterogeneity in lung cancer. Documented time point: sample taken at primary tumor resection. CDR3 size: 16 residues. Germline-derived CDR1 and CDR2 are SQVTM and ANQGSEA. The V end lost 6 bases, the J end lost 4 bases, and 23 bases lay between the germline ends. Whole-study findings and limits: Tracking of tumor mutation counts was seen in expanded intratumoral alpha and beta TCR counts.

All TCR cDNA molecules were individually tagged with a unique molecular identifier. TCRdb re-analysed the 5' RACE reads in MiXCR, keeping a single row per CDR3 protein. The sample has about 15,000 distinct CDR3 sequences; roughly 7.3% are singletons. This clonotype was recorded many times. Its antigen is not identified. The starting material was lung tumor tissue, obtained at surgery. This sequence originates from a male donor with early-stage non-small cell lung cancer. This rearrangement joins TRBV29-1 to TRBJ2-3; D perhaps matches TRBD2 (6 bases). The CDR3 bases are TGCAGCGTCGAGGCGGGACCCGACCTGCGCTCAGATACGCAGTATTTT. This codes for CSVEAGPDLRSDTQYF.